This passage covers 28 T cell receptor beta chains from one sample sequenced in a study of shared clonotypes between healthy human individuals. Sequencing used immunoSEQ multiplex PCR; TCRdb keeps in-frame clones, though not all of them. This table has a few million clones, around 95% appearing once. Material: naive CD4+ T cells sorted from blood. Subset meaning: CD45RA+ positively selected. These receptors were taken from a man aged 18 to 35 in good health.

The gene calls are TRBV7-2 and TRBJ2-1, with no clear D. The CDR3 contains 12 residues. The germline V gene has CDR1 SGHTA and CDR2 FQGNSA. V was shortened by 5 bases and J by 9 bases, with 11 bases between the two germline ends. CDR3 region: CASSPSPAEQFF. The CDR3 nucleotides are TGTGCCAGCAGCCCCAGCCCGGCTGAGCAGTTCTTC. Full variable domain (remainder filled in from reference TRBV7-2 and TRBJ2-1): GAGVSQSPSNKVTEKGKDVELRCDPISGHTALYWYRQSLGQGLEFLIYFQGNSAPDKSGLPSDRFSAERTGGSVSTLTIQRTQQEDSAVYLCASSPSPAEQFFGPGTRLTVL.

About this clone itself: The same CDR3 arises from other DNA sequences in this sample as well. The chain carries TRBV28 and TRBJ2-3; TRBD2 matches 7 bases. This CDR3 is built from 14 residues. V lost 6 bases to trimming and J lost 1 base; unmatched junction nucleotides: 4. In germline, CDR1 is MDHEN, CDR2 SYDVKM. CDR3 coding DNA: TGTGCCAGCAGCCTACGGGGGGGCACAGATACGCAGTATTTT. Protein product: CASSLRGGTDTQYF. The whole variable domain, filled in from reference TRBV28 and TRBJ2-3, reads DVKVTQSSRYLVKRTGEKVFLECVQDMDHENMFWYRQDPGLGLRLIYFSYDVKMKEKGDIPEGYSVSREKKERFSLILESASTNQTSMYLCASSLRGGTDTQYFGPGTRLTVL.

The gene calls are TRBV5-1 and TRBJ2-6; the D is unclear. This CDR3 is 16 amino acids long. Germline CDR1 SGHRS, CDR2 YFSETQ. V lost 0 bases to trimming and J lost 4 bases, with 11 bases between them. Here the CDR3 reads CASSLAADAGANVLTF. As DNA, the CDR3 is TGCGCCAGCAGCTTGGCGGCCGACGCCGGGGCCAACGTCCTGACTTTC.

This chain joins TRBV6-5 and TRBJ2-7; 12 bases match TRBD1. Trimming removed 6 bases from V and 5 bases from J; junction bases left unmatched: 2. The CDR3 consists of 13 residues. Germline CDR1 is MNHEY and CDR2 is SVGAGI. The CDR3 sequence: CASRGQGAHEQYF. The DNA of the CDR3 is TGTGCCAGCAGGGGACAGGGGGCTCACGAGCAGTACTTC.

The rearrangement links TRBV20-1 to TRBJ2-2, with D perhaps assigned TRBD1 or TRBD2 (5 bases each). CDR3 length: 11 residues. CDR1 and CDR2 (germline): DFQATT, SNEGSKA (reference sequence). V lost 5 bases and J 9 bases, leaving 10 bases between the germline ends. CDR3 in amino acids: CSALWGWELFF. The CDR3 DNA reads TGCAGTGCTCTATGGGGGTGGGAGCTGTTTTTT.

Only a few counts were recorded for this clone. Other DNA sequences from this sample encode an identical CDR3 as well. The CDR3, as DNA: TGTGCCAGCAGCTTAGCAGGGGCTGGAAACACCATATATTTT. Amino acids: CASSLAGAGNTIYF. This sequence joins TRBV7-9 and TRBJ1-3; D is possibly TRBD1 (5 bases). V was shortened by 0 bases and J by 2 bases, with 5 bases between the two germline ends. The CDR3 is made up of 14 amino acids. Germline V gene lookup returns CDR1 SEHNR and CDR2 FQNEAQ (reference sequence).

The J gene is TRBJ2-7, the V gene TRBV5-1, with 7 bases fitting TRBD1. J lost 2 bases, V lost 4 bases, and 6 bases had no gene match. CDR1 is SGHRS and CDR2 is YFSETQ in the germline V gene. This CDR3 spans 14 amino acids. Here the CDR3 DNA reads TGCGCCAGCAGCCCCGGGGACAGCGCCTACGAGCAGTACTTC. Translation gives CASSPGDSAYEQYF.

The chain employs TRBV6-6 and TRBJ2-7, with TRBD1 matching over 7 bases. CDR3 length: 15 amino acids. Trimming cost V 7 bases and J 3 bases; bases outside gene matches: 12. In germline, CDR1 is MNHNY, CDR2 SVGAGI (reference sequence). CDR3 in amino acids: CASKGPQGYIYEQYF. The CDR3 coding sequence is TGTGCCAGCAAGGGGCCACAGGGGTACATCTACGAGCAGTACTTC.

This clone was counted a single time. The sample carries other DNA sequences with the same CDR3. CDR3 residues: CASSPGTRGYGYTF. CDR3 sequence (DNA): TGTGCCAGCTCACCTGGGACTCGGGGCTATGGCTACACCTTC. This chain connects TRBV18 to TRBJ1-2; D perhaps matches TRBD1 (5 bases). The germline V and J ends were trimmed by 3 bases and 4 bases, with 12 bases remaining between them. The germline gives CDR1 KGHSH, CDR2 LQKENI. The CDR3 is made up of 14 amino acids.

This chain links TRBV5-1 with TRBJ2-6; TRBD2 matches 13 bases. The junction had 4 bases not matched to a gene; V was cut back by 4 bases and J by 0 bases. Germline CDR1 reads SGHRS; CDR2 reads YFSETQ. The CDR3 totals 18 residues. CDR3 region: CASSPGLAGASGANVLTF. The CDR3 coding sequence is TGCGCCAGCAGCCCCGGACTAGCGGGAGCCTCTGGGGCCAACGTCCTGACTTTC.

With regard to this clone: Distinct nucleotide sequences in the sample also encode this CDR3. CDR3 bases: TGTGCCAGCAGTCTCCTTGACGAGCAGTACTTC. Residues: CASSLLDEQYF. This chain connects TRBV28 to TRBJ2-7; D gene ambiguous. V shed 5 bases and J shed 5 bases, with 7 bases lying between them. The CDR3 is made up of 11 amino acids. Germline V gene data show CDR1 as MDHEN and CDR2 as SYDVKM.

The chain couples TRBV28 to TRBJ1-5; the D gene is possibly TRBD1 (5 bases). The germline CDR1 and CDR2 sequences are MDHEN and SYDVKM. V shed 7 bases and J shed 4 bases, with 23 bases lying between them. The CDR3 length is 17 residues. CDR3 amino acids: CASKPDISYVDNQPQHF. The DNA for the CDR3 is TGTGCCAGCAAACCGGACATATCTTACGTGGATAATCAGCCCCAGCATTTT.

The V and J genes are TRBV7-8 and TRBJ1-5; D is unclear. Germline lookup yields CDR1 SGHVS and CDR2 FQNEAQ. The CDR3 extends over 13 amino acids. The V and J ends lost 1 base and 2 bases respectively, with 3 bases between them. The DNA for the CDR3 is TGTGCCAGCAGCTTAGGCCGCAATCAGCCCCAGCATTTT. It specifies CASSLGRNQPQHF.

This chain connects TRBV15 to TRBJ1-4; 7 bases line up with TRBD1. J was trimmed by 8 bases and V by 0 bases; bases with no gene match: 6. The CDR3 covers 15 residues. From germline, CDR1 is LNHNV and CDR2 YYDKDF (reference sequence). CDR3 protein: CATSREAQGPEKLFF. The CDR3 coding sequence is TGTGCCACCAGCAGAGAGGCACAGGGGCCGGAAAAACTGTTTTTT.

The J gene is TRBJ2-7, the V gene TRBV27, with TRBD2 identical over 9 bases. The V gene end was trimmed by 5 bases and the J gene end by 0 bases; junction bases not matched to a gene: 8. The CDR3 runs to 16 residues. Germline V lookup: CDR1 MNHEY, CDR2 SMNVEV (reference sequence). The chain's CDR3 is CASSAQGRGGSYEQYF. DNA for the CDR3: TGTGCCAGCAGTGCACAGGGGCGGGGGGGCTCCTACGAGCAGTACTTC.

The chain carries TRBV5-4 and TRBJ1-1; D might be TRBD1 (6 bases). Germline V gives CDR1 SGHNT, CDR2 YYREEE (reference sequence). The CDR3 has 16 residues. Trimming took off 0 bases at V and 0 bases at J, with 12 bases between the two ends. This chain's CDR3 is CASSLGGAVMNTEAFF. The CDR3 DNA reads as TGTGCCAGCAGCTTGGGGGGGGCTGTGATGAACACTGAAGCTTTCTTT.

V usage is TRBV19 and J usage is TRBJ2-3; D might be TRBD2 (5 bases). CDR1 LNHDA and CDR2 SQIVND come from the germline V gene (reference sequence). Trimming pared 4 bases from V and 2 bases from J, leaving 7 bases between. This CDR3 is 13 amino acids long. For the CDR3, the DNA is TGTGCCAGTAGTAAGCGGCTCACAGATACGCAGTATTTT. Amino acids: CASSKRLTDTQYF.

The sample holds one count of this clone. In DNA, the CDR3 is TGTGCCATCAGCCCTTCCCCGGGGACATTCGACGAGCAGTACTTC. It yields the protein CAISPSPGTFDEQYF. The chain recombines TRBV10-3 with TRBJ2-7; tentatively, D is TRBD1 (6 bases). Germline lookup yields CDR1 ENHRY and CDR2 SYGVKD. V gave up 6 bases and J gave up 5 bases, with 20 bases separating them. The CDR3 consists of 15 residues.

Only one count was recorded for this clone. The sample carries other DNA sequences with the same CDR3. The chain is built from TRBV30 and TRBJ2-5; the D is unclear. The CDR3 length is 12 residues. V lost 1 base, J lost 1 base, and 4 bases lay in between. Germline V gives CDR1 GTSNPN, CDR2 SVGIG (reference sequence). The CDR3 is CAWSAFQETQYF. The DNA of the CDR3 is TGTGCCTGGAGTGCCTTCCAAGAGACCCAGTACTTC.

V gene TRBV5-3 combines with J gene TRBJ1-3, with TRBD1 as a possible D gene (5 bases). TRBV5-3 is placed among ORFs of uncertain function. CDR3 length: 15 residues. The V end lost 2 bases, the J end lost 2 bases, and 11 bases lay between the germline ends. CDR3: CARSLFRDPGNTIYF. CDR3 bases: TGTGCCAGAAGCTTATTCCGGGACCCTGGAAACACCATATATTTT.

About this clone itself: This sample also contains other DNA sequences that code for the same CDR3. This sequence joins TRBV5-1 and TRBJ2-5; no clear D. CDR1 and CDR2 (germline): SGHRS, YFSETQ. V lost 4 bases to trimming and J lost 3 bases, with 4 bases between them. The CDR3 is made up of 11 amino acids. The CDR3 loop is CASSIEETQYF. The CDR3 nucleotides read TGCGCCAGCAGCATAGAAGAGACCCAGTACTTC.

The count of this clone is one. This chain uses TRBV6-5 with TRBJ1-2, with a tentative D call TRBD1 (6 bases). Germline-derived CDR1 and CDR2 are MNHEY and SVGAGI. V was clipped by 6 bases and J by 8 bases, with 19 bases between them. The CDR3 contains 14 residues. DNA of the CDR3: TGTGCCAGCAGCCCATTAGCAGGGGCGCGGGGCTACACCTTC. Amino acids: CASSPLAGARGYTF.

CDR3 residues: CASRHENQPQHF. CDR3 in DNA: TGTGCCAGCAGACATGAGAATCAGCCCCAGCATTTT. V gene TRBV28 combines with J gene TRBJ1-5; the D is unclear. Germline values: CDR1 MDHEN, CDR2 SYDVKM. CDR3 length: 12 residues. The V and J ends lost 6 bases and 4 bases respectively, with 7 bases between them.

The J gene is TRBJ2-1, the V gene TRBV2, with a possible D match to TRBD2 (5 bases). The CDR3 has 14 residues. Germline V gene sequence: CDR1 SNHLY, CDR2 FYNNEI. V was shortened by 6 bases and J by 3 bases, with 12 bases between the two germline ends. The CDR3: CASSGAGIYNEQFF. The CDR3 nucleotides are TGTGCCAGCAGCGGTGCGGGTATCTACAATGAGCAGTTCTTC.

The V call is TRBV2, the J call TRBJ1-2; D is possibly TRBD1 (5 bases). Per the germline V gene, CDR1 is SNHLY and CDR2 is FYNNEI. V dropped 5 bases and J dropped 3 bases, with 19 bases sitting between them. This CDR3 has 16 residues. The CDR3 reads CASSQKNQGPHYGYTF. CDR3 bases: TGTGCCAGCAGTCAAAAGAACCAGGGTCCTCACTATGGCTACACCTTC. Variable domain in full (rest from reference TRBV2 and TRBJ1-2): EPEVTQTPSHQVTQMGQEVILRCVPISNHLYFYWYRQILGQKVEFLVSFYNNEISEKSEIFDDQFSVERPDGSNFTLKIRSTKLEDSAMYFCASSQKNQGPHYGYTFGSGTRLTVV.

The chain joins TRBV10-3 to TRBJ1-4; no firm D call. The CDR3 covers 14 residues. Trimming took 4 bases from V and 7 from J, leaving 13 bases between them. Germline V lookup: CDR1 ENHRY, CDR2 SYGVKD. DNA for the CDR3: TGTGCCATCAGTGGGGGAGGGAGCGGTGAAAAACTGTTTTTT. It codes for CAISGGGSGEKLFF.

The chain recombines TRBV5-1 with TRBJ1-3; 9 nucleotides align to TRBD1. The V and J ends lost 2 bases and 4 bases, in that order; junction bases with no gene match: 7. Germline CDR1 and CDR2: SGHRS and YFSETQ. The CDR3 covers 16 residues. The CDR3, as DNA: TGCGCCAGCAGCTTTGCCGGGACAGGGATAGGAAACACCATATATTTT. As protein: CASSFAGTGIGNTIYF.

The chain is built from TRBV7-2 and TRBJ2-7; 7 bases match TRBD1. The CDR3 is made up of 16 amino acids. The germline CDR1 and CDR2 sequences are SGHTA and FQGNSA. Losses at the gene ends were 4 bases for V and 0 bases for J; bases not matched to a gene: 9. The DNA for the CDR3 is TGTGCCAGCAGCTACAAGGGACAGTTAAGCTCCTACGAGCAGTACTTC. Protein sequence: CASSYKGQLSSYEQYF.